The 10 T cell receptor beta chains in this list originate from one sample, sequenced in a study of lymphopenia after photon versus proton radiotherapy. Clones were sequenced by immunoSEQ multiplex PCR, and TCRdb holds only the in-frame ones, with some missing. The data contain around 30,000 clones, around nine tenths of them singletons. Source: peripheral blood, taken from a patient treated with proton-based radiotherapy. These receptors all stem from a woman aged 55-69 years with cholangiocarcinoma. Some clones in this sample may be carry-over from other donors' samples.

The rearrangement links TRBV9 to TRBJ2-3; 8 bases align to TRBD1. The CDR3 contains 21 residues. Germline CDR1 reads SGDLS; CDR2 reads YYNGEE. J lost 1 base, V lost 4 bases, and 23 bases had no gene match. The CDR3 sequence: CASSLTARTGSLPSGTDTQYF. The CDR3 nucleotides are TGTGCCAGCAGCCTCACCGCCAGGACAGGGTCGCTACCTAGTGGCACAGATACGCAGTATTTT.

The CDR3 here is CASSENPGLALTDTQYF. DNA for the CDR3: TGCGCCAGCAGTGAGAACCCAGGGCTAGCCCTCACAGATACGCAGTATTTT. The rearrangement uses TRBV10-2 and TRBJ2-3; the D call may be TRBD1 or TRBD2 (5 bases each). The V end was cut by 2 bases, the J end by 2 bases, with 17 bases between. Germline V lookup: CDR1 WSHSY, CDR2 SAAADI. The CDR3 covers 17 residues.

V usage is TRBV5-6 and J usage is TRBJ1-5, with D perhaps TRBD1 (5 bases). Germline V CDR1 and CDR2: SGHDT, YYEEEE. The V end lost 1 base, the J end lost 6 bases, and 11 bases lay between the germline ends. CDR3 length: 14 amino acids. The CDR3 is CASSLYQGSQPQHF. The CDR3 nucleotides read TGTGCCAGCAGCTTGTATCAGGGTAGTCAGCCCCAGCATTTT.

The rearrangement links TRBV5-4 to TRBJ2-2; unclear D gene. CDR3 size: 13 residues. Trimming took off 0 bases at V and 1 base at J, with 1 base between the two ends. Germline lookup yields CDR1 SGHNT and CDR2 YYREEE (reference sequence). Here the CDR3 DNA reads TGTGCCAGCAGCTTGGGGAACACCGGGGAGCTGTTTTTT. Translation: CASSLGNTGELFF.

The chain is built from TRBV21-1 and TRBJ2-7; the table's D call, TRBD1, was not checked against the DNA. TRBV21-1 is noted as a pseudogene. The CDR3 length is 16 residues. CDR3 in DNA: TGTGCCAGCAGCAAAGTGGGGACAGGGGATTCCTACGAGCAGTACTTC. Amino acids: CASSKVGTGDSYEQYF.

V gene TRBV6-1 combines with J gene TRBJ2-5; possibly TRBD2 for D (6 bases). The CDR3 runs 14 residues. Germline V lookup: CDR1 MNHNS, CDR2 SASEGT. The V end was cut by 2 bases, the J end by 4 bases, with 11 bases between. CDR3 protein: CASSEPGTRETQYF. The CDR3 region has the DNA TGTGCCAGCAGTGAACCCGGGACTCGAGAGACCCAGTACTTC.

J is TRBJ1-2 and V is TRBV5-4; 7 nucleotides agree with TRBD1. V trimming: 4 bases; J trimming: 5 bases; junction bases outside the gene matches: 2. The CDR3 is made up of 12 amino acids. The germline V gene has CDR1 SGHNT and CDR2 YYREEE (reference sequence). The CDR3 here is CASSPTGYGYTF. The CDR3 DNA sequence: TGTGCCAGCAGCCCGACAGGGTATGGCTACACCTTC.

V gene TRBV7-6 combines with J gene TRBJ2-5; TRBD1 aligns across 7 bases. Germline CDR1 SGHVS, CDR2 FNYEAQ. V lost 4 bases, J lost 5 bases, and 13 bases stayed unmatched. This CDR3 is 16 amino acids long. The DNA of the CDR3 is TGTGCCAGCAGCTCAGAGCCTGGACAGGCCGGGGAGACCCAGTACTTC. It is translated as CASSSEPGQAGETQYF. Combining the CDR3 with reference TRBV7-6 and TRBJ2-5 gives the whole variable domain GAGVSQSPRYKVTKRGQDVALRCDPISGHVSLYWYRQALGQGPEFLTYFNYEAQQDKSGLPNDRFSAERPEGSISTLTIQRTEQRDSAMYRCASSSEPGQAGETQYFGPGTRLLVL.

J is TRBJ1-3 and V is TRBV11-2; D may be TRBD1 (6 bases). The ends were cut back, 2 bases at V and 2 bases at J, with 10 bases in the middle. The CDR3 runs 15 residues. CDR1 and CDR2 from the germline V gene are SGHAT and FQNNGV. The CDR3 sequence is CASSLRGTTGNTIYF. The DNA of the CDR3 is TGTGCCAGCAGCTTACGCGGGACAACTGGAAACACCATATATTTT. Together with reference TRBV11-2 and TRBJ1-3, the CDR3 gives the full variable domain: EAGVAQSPRYKIIEKRQSVAFWCNPISGHATLYWYQQILGQGPKLLIQFQNNGVVDDSQLPKDRFSAERLKGVDSTLKIQPAKLEDSAVYLCASSLRGTTGNTIYFGEGSWLTVV.

V gene TRBV5-6 combines with J gene TRBJ2-1; 7 nucleotides align to TRBD2. CDR1 is SGHDT, CDR2 YYEEEE, per germline. This CDR3 comprises 14 residues. V trimming: 4 bases; J trimming: 8 bases; junction bases outside the gene matches: 9. CDR3 nucleotide sequence: TGTGCCAGCAGCCCGGGACTAATGAGCTATGAGCAGTTCTTC. Amino acids: CASSPGLMSYEQFF.